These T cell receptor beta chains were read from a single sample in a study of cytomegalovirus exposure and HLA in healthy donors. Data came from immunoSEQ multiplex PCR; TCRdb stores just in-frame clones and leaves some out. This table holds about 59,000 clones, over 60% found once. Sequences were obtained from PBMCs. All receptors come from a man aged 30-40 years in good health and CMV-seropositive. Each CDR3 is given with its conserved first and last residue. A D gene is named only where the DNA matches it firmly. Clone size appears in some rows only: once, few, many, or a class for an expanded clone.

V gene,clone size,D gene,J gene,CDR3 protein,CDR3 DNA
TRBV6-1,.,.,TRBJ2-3,CASSEVRGSPDTQYF,TGTGCCAGCAGTGAAGTCAGGGGATCCCCAGATACGCAGTATTTT
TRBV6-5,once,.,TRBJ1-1,CASSYSARRTEAFF,TGTGCCAGCAGTTACTCAGCGAGACGGACTGAAGCTTTCTTT
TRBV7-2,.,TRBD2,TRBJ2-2,CASSPSGGGTGELFF,TGTGCCAGCAGCCCTAGCGGGGGGGGGACCGGGGAGCTGTTTTTT
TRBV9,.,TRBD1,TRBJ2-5,CASSERTGDHLETQYF,TGTGCCAGCAGCGAGCGGACAGGTGACCATTTGGAGACCCAGTACTTC
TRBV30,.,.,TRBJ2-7,CAWSLGLSGSHEQYF,TGTGCCTGGAGTCTAGGCCTGTCGGGTAGCCACGAGCAGTACTTC
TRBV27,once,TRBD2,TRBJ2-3,CASSLILAGGPSDTQYF,TGTGCCAGCAGTTTAATACTAGCGGGGGGGCCTTCAGATACGCAGTATTTT
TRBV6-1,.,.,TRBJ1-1,CASSEVSSGTEAFF,TGTGCCAGCAGTGAAGTAAGCTCGGGGACTGAAGCTTTCTTT
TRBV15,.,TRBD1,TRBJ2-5,CATKTGTEETQYF,TGTGCCACCAAAACCGGGACAGAAGAGACCCAGTACTTC
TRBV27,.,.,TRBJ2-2,CASSLLERAGELFF,TGTGCCAGCAGTTTGCTGGAGCGGGCCGGGGAGCTGTTTTTT
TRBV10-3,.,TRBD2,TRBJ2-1,CAISSPRGGSYNEQFF,TGTGCCATCAGTAGTCCGCGGGGGGGCTCTTACAATGAGCAGTTCTTC
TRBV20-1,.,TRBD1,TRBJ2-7,CSATGVEQYF,TGCAGTGCCACAGGGGTCGAGCAGTACTTC
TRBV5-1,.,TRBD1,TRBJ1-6,CASSLAGGKNSPLHF,TGCGCCAGCAGCTTGGCAGGGGGAAAGAATTCACCCCTCCACTTT
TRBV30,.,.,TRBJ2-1,CAWILRGANGEQFF,TGTGCCTGGATTCTCCGGGGGGCTAACGGTGAGCAGTTCTTC
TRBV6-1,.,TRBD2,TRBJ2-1,CASRQTSGVNEQFF,TGTGCCAGCAGACAGACTAGCGGGGTCAATGAGCAGTTCTTC
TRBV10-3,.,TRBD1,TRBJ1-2,CATGTELPGSNYGYTF,TGTGCCACGGGGACAGAACTACCCGGCAGTAACTATGGCTACACCTTC
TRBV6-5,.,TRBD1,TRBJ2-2,CASSPRTGNTGELFF,TGTGCCAGCAGCCCGAGGACAGGGAACACCGGGGAGCTGTTTTTT
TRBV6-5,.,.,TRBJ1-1,CASSSDRNRNTEAFF,TGTGCCAGCAGTTCCGACAGGAACAGGAACACTGAAGCTTTCTTT
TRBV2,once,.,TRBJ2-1,CASSFSNEQFF,TGTGCCAGCAGTTTCAGCAATGAGCAGTTCTTC
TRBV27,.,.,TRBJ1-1,CASISWARNTEAFF,TGTGCCAGCATTTCCTGGGCCCGAAACACTGAAGCTTTCTTT
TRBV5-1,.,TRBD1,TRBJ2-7,CASSLRTGNSYEQYF,TGCGCCAGCAGCTTAAGGACAGGGAACTCCTACGAGCAGTACTTC
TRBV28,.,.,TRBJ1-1,CASRRGILNTEAFF,TGTGCCAGCAGGAGAGGGATTTTAAACACTGAAGCTTTCTTT
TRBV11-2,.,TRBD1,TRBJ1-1,CASSLVGRGSTEAFF,TGTGCCAGCAGCTTAGTGGGCAGGGGGAGCACTGAAGCTTTCTTT
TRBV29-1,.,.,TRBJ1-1,CSVAGINTEAFF,TGCAGCGTTGCGGGGATTAACACTGAAGCTTTCTTT
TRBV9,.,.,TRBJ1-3,CASSGWANTIYF,TGTGCCAGCAGCGGTTGGGCAAACACCATATATTTT
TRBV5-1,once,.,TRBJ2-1,CASSLFAATGYNEQFF,TGCGCCAGCAGCTTGTTCGCGGCGACGGGTTACAATGAGCAGTTCTTC
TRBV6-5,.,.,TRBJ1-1,CASSYIRDPPEAFF,TGTGCCAGCAGTTACATCAGGGATCCCCCTGAAGCTTTCTTT
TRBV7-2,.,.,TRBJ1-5,CASSSSRGDSNQPQHF,TGTGCCAGCAGCTCGTCCCGGGGGGATAGCAATCAGCCCCAGCATTTT
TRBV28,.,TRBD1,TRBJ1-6,CASTPGGGGEYNSPLHF,TGTGCCAGCACCCCCGGTGGAGGGGGCGAGTATAATTCACCCCTCCACTTT
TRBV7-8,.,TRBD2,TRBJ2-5,CASSLVGGETQYF,TGTGCCAGCAGCTTAGTGGGGGGGGAGACCCAGTACTTC
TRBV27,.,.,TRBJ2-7,CASSLLASAYEQYF,TGTGCCAGCAGTTTATTAGCGTCCGCCTACGAGCAGTACTTC
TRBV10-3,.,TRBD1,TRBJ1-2,CASKGETGDGYTF,TGTGCCTCCAAGGGGGAGACAGGGGACGGCTACACCTTC
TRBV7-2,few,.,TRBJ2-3,CASSPGLDTDTQYF,TGTGCCAGCTCCCCGGGACTGGACACAGATACGCAGTATTTT
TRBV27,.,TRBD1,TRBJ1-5,CASSQGTGRWQPQHF,TGTGCCAGCAGTCAGGGGACAGGTAGATGGCAGCCCCAGCATTTT
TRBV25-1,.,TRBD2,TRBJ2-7,CASSGRLAGAHSYEQYF,TGTGCCAGCAGTGGCCGCCTAGCGGGGGCCCACTCCTACGAGCAGTACTTC
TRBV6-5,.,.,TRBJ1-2,CASSYRPTGVGGYTF,TGTGCCAGCAGTTACCGACCGACAGGAGTTGGGGGCTACACCTTC
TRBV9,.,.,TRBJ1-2,CASSVQGPDGYTF,TGTGCCAGCAGCGTACAGGGGCCGGATGGCTACACCTTC
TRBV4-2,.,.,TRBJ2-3,CASSPQGYADTQYF,TGTGCCAGCAGCCCCCAGGGGTACGCAGATACGCAGTATTTT
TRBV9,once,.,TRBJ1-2,CASSAQGGYTF,TGTGCCAGCAGCGCCCAGGGTGGCTACACCTTC
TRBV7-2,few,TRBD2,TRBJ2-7,CASSLRALAGGPTYEQYF,TGTGCCAGCAGCTTAAGAGCTCTAGCGGGGGGGCCGACCTACGAGCAGTACTTC
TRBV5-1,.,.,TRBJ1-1,CASSSNNLEAFF,TGCGCCAGCAGCTCCAACAACCTTGAAGCTTTCTTT